This note documents a single T cell receptor beta chain sequence. Its cognate antigen is unknown. This record belongs to a study of cytomegalovirus exposure and HLA in healthy donors. The wider study: Assignment to the Caucasian-associated ancestry cluster applied to about 80% of the approximately 400 genotyped donors. Findings and limits, study-wide: Through in vitro validation, three CMV-associated chains were shown to be specific for CMV antigens. More clonal expansion characterized HLA-associated TCR beta chains than equally common others in a later analysis.

With V trimmed by 1 base and J by 2 bases, 6 bases remained unmatched. Germline CDR1 is SGHTA and CDR2 is FQGTGA. This CDR3 has 17 amino acids. Researchers ran the PCR with 60 Vbeta and 13 Jbeta primers. In the authors' workflow: Unique TCR beta chains totaled about 73 million in a later count, with approximately 11 million of them shared. Data came from immunoSEQ multiplex PCR; TCRdb stores just in-frame clones and leaves some out. The V and J calls and clone size come from that table; D and trimming were worked out from the DNA. The sample holds 55,000 to 70,000 clones, 65% to 85% seen once. Sequencing used PBMCs. The J gene is TRBJ2-7, the V gene TRBV7-3, with 12 bases matching TRBD1. This TCR came from a male donor in good health and CMV-seronegative. CDR3 coding DNA: TGTGCCAGCAGCTTAAGGTCCTGGGACAGGGGGCCCTACGAGCAGTACTTC. As protein: CASSLRSWDRGPYEQYF.